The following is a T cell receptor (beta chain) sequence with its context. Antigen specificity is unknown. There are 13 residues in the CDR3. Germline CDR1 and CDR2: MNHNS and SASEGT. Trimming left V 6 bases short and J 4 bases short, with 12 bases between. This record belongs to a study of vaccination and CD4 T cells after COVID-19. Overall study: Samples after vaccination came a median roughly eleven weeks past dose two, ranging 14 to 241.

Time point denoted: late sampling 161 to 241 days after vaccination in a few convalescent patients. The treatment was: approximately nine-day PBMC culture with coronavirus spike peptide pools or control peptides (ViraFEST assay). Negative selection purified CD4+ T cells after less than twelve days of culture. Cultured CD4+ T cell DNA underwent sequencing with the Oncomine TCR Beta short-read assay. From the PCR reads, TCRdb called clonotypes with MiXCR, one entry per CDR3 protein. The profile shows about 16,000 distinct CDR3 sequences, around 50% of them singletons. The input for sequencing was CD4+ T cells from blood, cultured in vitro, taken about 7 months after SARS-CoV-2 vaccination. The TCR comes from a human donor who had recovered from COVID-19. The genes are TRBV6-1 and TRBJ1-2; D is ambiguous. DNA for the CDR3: TGTGCCAGCAGCGACGGACGGCTCTATGGCTACACCTTC. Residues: CASSDGRLYGYTF.